This passage covers 21 T cell receptor beta chains from one sample sequenced in a study of technical replicates of blood from several donors. Assay used: immunoSEQ multiplex PCR; TCRdb lists only in-frame clones, some missing. The sample lists fewer than 65,000 clones, about 86% seen once, with 4.5% to 6.5% in the top ten. The sample consisted of PBMCs. The receptors stem from a human donor in good health. Some clones in this sample may be carry-over from other donors' samples.

The sample holds a few counts of this clone. This chain links TRBV6-1 with TRBJ1-2; TRBD1 might be the D (5 bases). Germline lookup yields CDR1 MNHNS and CDR2 SASEGT. V lost 1 base, J lost 4 bases, and 13 bases lay in between. There are 15 residues in the CDR3. The CDR3: CASSEDRGGIYGYTF. CDR3 nucleotide sequence: TGTGCCAGCAGTGAAGATCGGGGGGGAATCTATGGCTACACCTTC.

The chain links TRBV5-5 to TRBJ2-4; D is possibly TRBD1 (6 bases). Trimming pared 0 bases from V and 9 bases from J, leaving 19 bases between. The CDR3 has 16 amino acids. Germline values: CDR1 SGHKS, CDR2 YYEKEE (reference sequence). The CDR3 bases are TGTGCCAGCAGCTTGGGGCCATCCGCGGACAGTAGCATTCAGTACTTC. This encodes CASSLGPSADSSIQYF. Full variable domain (missing parts from reference TRBV5-5 and TRBJ2-4): DAGVTQSPTHLIKTRGQQVTLRCSPISGHKSVSWYQQVLGQGPQFIFQYYEKEERGRGNFPDRFSARQFPNYSSELNVNALLLGDSALYLCASSLGPSADSSIQYFGAGTRLSVL.

This chain uses TRBV7-2 with TRBJ2-5; 7 nucleotides align to TRBD2. The CDR3 extends over 13 amino acids. The V gene's germline CDR1 is SGHTA and CDR2 FQGNSA. Unmatched junction bases numbered 6, after V lost 5 bases and J lost 6 bases. CDR3 nucleotide sequence: TGTGCCAGCAGCCCTAGCGGTTTCCAGACCCAGTACTTC. It codes for CASSPSGFQTQYF.

The chain combines TRBV6-1 with TRBJ2-7; D uncertain. The length of the CDR3 is 12 residues. The germline CDR1 and CDR2 sequences are MNHNS and SASEGT. Trimming left V 2 bases short and J 6 bases short, with 8 bases between. Written as DNA, the CDR3 is TGTGCCAGCAGTGAACGTGGGCGCGAGCAGTACTTC. Translation gives CASSERGREQYF.

J is TRBJ2-5 and V is TRBV7-2, with 7 bases identical to TRBD2. J was trimmed by 5 bases and V by 6 bases; bases with no gene match: 6. This CDR3 has 13 residues. Germline assignment: CDR1 SGHTA and CDR2 FQGNSA. CDR3 sequence (DNA): TGTGCCAGCAGATCCGGGGGGATGGAGACCCAGTACTTC. Translation gives CASRSGGMETQYF. The complete variable domain, with remaining parts taken from reference TRBV7-2 and TRBJ2-5, reads GAGVSQSPSNKVTEKGKDVELRCDPISGHTALYWYRQSLGQGLEFLIYFQGNSAPDKSGLPSDRFSAERTGGSVSTLTIQRTQQEDSAVYLCASRSGGMETQYFGPGTRLLVL.

V usage is TRBV6-1 and J usage is TRBJ1-3, with D uncertain. The V end was cut by 7 bases, the J end by 2 bases, with 9 bases between. The germline V gene encodes CDR1 MNHNS and CDR2 SASEGT. The CDR3 spans 13 residues. CDR3 in amino acids: CASMERAGNTIYF. CDR3 coding DNA: TGTGCCAGCATGGAGAGGGCTGGAAACACCATATATTTT.

The CDR3 reads CASQEDYNSPLHF. The CDR3 DNA is TGTGCCAGCCAGGAAGACTATAATTCACCCCTCCACTTT. The gene calls are TRBV7-9 and TRBJ1-6; no reliable D call. The CDR3 length is 13 residues. V was shortened by 8 bases and J by 3 bases, with 8 bases between the two germline ends. CDR1 and CDR2 (germline): SEHNR, FQNEAQ (reference sequence).

The V gene is TRBV18, the J gene TRBJ2-1, with TRBD2 as a possible D gene (6 bases). Trimming left V 3 bases short and J 5 bases short, with 11 bases between. The length of the CDR3 is 14 residues. Germline lookup yields CDR1 KGHSH and CDR2 LQKENI. CDR3 sequence: CASSPGTGNNEQFF. The CDR3 region has the DNA TGTGCCAGCTCACCCGGGACTGGCAACAATGAGCAGTTCTTC.

The chain's CDR3 is CASSLRDNYGYTF. DNA for the CDR3: TGTGCCAGCAGCTTACGGGATAACTATGGCTACACCTTC. This rearrangement joins TRBV7-9 to TRBJ1-2; unclear D gene. The V and J ends lost 2 bases and 1 base respectively, with 5 bases between them. Germline loops: CDR1 SEHNR, CDR2 FQNEAQ (reference sequence). The CDR3 length is 13 residues.

V and J are TRBV11-2 and TRBJ2-4, with 7 bases that match TRBD2. Germline trimming cut 5 bases from V and 9 bases from J; bases unmatched to any gene: 7. Germline CDR1 is SGHAT and CDR2 is FQNNGV. The CDR3 covers 13 residues. Written as DNA, the CDR3 is TGTGCCAGCAGCATCCGGGACTATGGCATTCAGTACTTC. Its translation is CASSIRDYGIQYF. The variable domain in full, with the rest retrieved from reference TRBV11-2 and TRBJ2-4, is EAGVAQSPRYKIIEKRQSVAFWCNPISGHATLYWYQQILGQGPKLLIQFQNNGVVDDSQLPKDRFSAERLKGVDSTLKIQPAKLEDSAVYLCASSIRDYGIQYFGAGTRLSVL.

The chain employs TRBV30 and TRBJ1-6; D perhaps matches TRBD1 (6 bases). The CDR3 has 14 amino acids. With 5 bases removed from V and 4 bases from J, the gap between germline ends came to 12 bases. The germline V gene has CDR1 GTSNPN and CDR2 SVGIG (reference sequence). CDR3 nucleotide sequence: TGTGCCTGGCGGACAGAGGTATATAATTCACCCCTCCACTTT. This encodes CAWRTEVYNSPLHF.

The genes are TRBV19 and TRBJ1-4, with D possibly being TRBD1 (6 bases). Per the germline V gene, CDR1 is LNHDA and CDR2 is SQIVND (reference sequence). There are 14 residues in the CDR3. V lost 5 bases to trimming and J lost 8 bases, with 15 bases between them. The CDR3 DNA sequence: TGTGCCAGTAGTGGGACAAAAGGTCAGGAAAAACTGTTTTTT. This gives the protein CASSGTKGQEKLFF.

The chain carries TRBV6-1 and TRBJ1-2; the match to TRBD1 covers 7 bases. Germline V gene data show CDR1 as MNHNS and CDR2 as SASEGT. The CDR3 has 15 amino acids. V lost 0 bases, J lost 3 bases, and 4 bases stayed unmatched. The CDR3 is CASSEAVTGYYGYTF. CDR3 sequence (DNA): TGTGCCAGCAGTGAAGCTGTGACAGGGTACTATGGCTACACCTTC.

The V gene is TRBV6-5, the J gene TRBJ1-2; 8 bases map to TRBD1. The CDR3 is made up of 14 amino acids. With V trimmed by 5 bases and J by 5 bases, 7 bases remained unmatched. Germline values: CDR1 MNHEY, CDR2 SVGAGI. DNA for the CDR3: TGTGCCAGCAGTCCGAGGACAGGGATATATGGCTACACCTTC. Protein sequence: CASSPRTGIYGYTF.

The chain joins TRBV2 to TRBJ1-2; 7 positions agree with TRBD1. The CDR3 has 14 amino acids. V lost 7 bases, J lost 5 bases, and 10 bases stayed unmatched. The germline V gene has CDR1 SNHLY and CDR2 FYNNEI. The CDR3 DNA sequence: TGTGCCAGCACTAATACCGGGACAGTATATGGCTACACCTTC. The encoded protein is CASTNTGTVYGYTF.

The chain is built from TRBV29-1 and TRBJ2-7, with 9 bases matching TRBD1. The CDR3 spans 13 residues. Germline lookup yields CDR1 SQVTM and CDR2 ANQGSEA. V lost 6 bases to trimming and J lost 3 bases; unmatched junction nucleotides: 6. The DNA of the CDR3 is TGCAGCGTCAAAGGGACAGGGTTCTACGAGCAGTACTTC. Residues: CSVKGTGFYEQYF.

This clone was seen just once. The chain couples TRBV2 to TRBJ1-1; 10 nucleotides agree with TRBD1. This CDR3 spans 15 amino acids. Germline CDR1 reads SNHLY; CDR2 reads FYNNEI. J lost 0 bases, V lost 6 bases, and 4 bases had no gene match. CDR3: CASSATGGLNTEAFF. CDR3 in DNA: TGTGCCAGCAGCGCGACAGGGGGCTTGAACACTGAAGCTTTCTTT. Drawing the rest from reference TRBV2 and TRBJ1-1, the complete variable domain is EPEVTQTPSHQVTQMGQEVILRCVPISNHLYFYWYRQILGQKVEFLVSFYNNEISEKSEIFDDQFSVERPDGSNFTLKIRSTKLEDSAMYFCASSATGGLNTEAFFGQGTRLTVV.

The V gene is TRBV5-1, the J gene TRBJ1-2, with TRBD1 matching over 7 bases. The CDR3 contains 12 residues. In germline, CDR1 is SGHRS, CDR2 YFSETQ. After removal of 4 bases from V and 7 bases from J, the junction contained 4 bases not matched to a gene. The CDR3 DNA is TGCGCCAGCAGCCTGACAGGGTCTGGCTACACCTTC. Translated: CASSLTGSGYTF.

The rearrangement joins TRBV4-2 to TRBJ2-5; 10 bases agree with TRBD1. The CDR3 sequence is 16 residues long. V lost 0 bases to trimming and J lost 4 bases; unmatched junction nucleotides: 5. Germline V gene data show CDR1 as LGHNA and CDR2 as YNFKEQ. CDR3 nucleotides: TGTGCCAGCAGCCAAGATCGACAGGGGGCATTAGAGACCCAGTACTTC. This encodes CASSQDRQGALETQYF.

V is TRBV27 and J is TRBJ2-1, with D perhaps TRBD2 (6 bases). CDR3 length equals 13 residues. The germline V and J ends were trimmed by 1 base and 7 bases, with 8 bases remaining between them. The germline CDR1 and CDR2 sequences are MNHEY and SMNVEV (reference sequence). This CDR3 is CASSLFRGNEQFF. As DNA, the CDR3 is TGTGCCAGCAGTTTATTCCGGGGGAATGAGCAGTTCTTC.

The genes are TRBV19 and TRBJ2-7; 7 bases are shared with TRBD1. This CDR3 comprises 16 residues. V dropped 3 bases and J dropped 3; count of bases not matched to a gene: 11. Germline lookup yields CDR1 LNHDA and CDR2 SQIVND (reference sequence). CDR3 loop: CASSMYRTGSYYEQYF. CDR3 nucleotides: TGTGCCAGTAGTATGTACCGGACAGGTTCTTACTACGAGCAGTACTTC.